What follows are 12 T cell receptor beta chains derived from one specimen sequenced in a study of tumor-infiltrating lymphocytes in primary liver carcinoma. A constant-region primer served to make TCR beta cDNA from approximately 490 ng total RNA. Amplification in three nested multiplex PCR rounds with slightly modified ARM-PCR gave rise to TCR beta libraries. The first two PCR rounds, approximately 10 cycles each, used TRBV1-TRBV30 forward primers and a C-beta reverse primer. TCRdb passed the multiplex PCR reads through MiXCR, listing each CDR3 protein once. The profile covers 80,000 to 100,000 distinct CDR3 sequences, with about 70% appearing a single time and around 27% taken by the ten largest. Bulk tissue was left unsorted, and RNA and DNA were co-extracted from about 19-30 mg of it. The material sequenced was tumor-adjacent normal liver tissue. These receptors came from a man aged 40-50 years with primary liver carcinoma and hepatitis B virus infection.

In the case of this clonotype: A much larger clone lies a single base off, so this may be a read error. The CDR3 nucleotides are TGCAGCGTTGACCCAGGCCGGGACCTGTGGGACAATGAGCAGTTCTTC. Translated, it gives CSVDPGRDLWDNEQFF. V is TRBV29-1 and J is TRBJ2-1; D might be TRBD1 or TRBD2, each matching 5 bases. The germline CDR1 and CDR2 sequences are SQVTM and ANQGSEA. The CDR3 has 16 residues. V was shortened by 3 bases and J by 5 bases, with 20 bases between the two germline ends.

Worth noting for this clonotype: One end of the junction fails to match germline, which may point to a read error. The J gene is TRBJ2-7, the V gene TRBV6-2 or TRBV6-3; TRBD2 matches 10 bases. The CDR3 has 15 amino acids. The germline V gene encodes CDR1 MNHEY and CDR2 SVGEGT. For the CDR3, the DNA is TGTGCCAGCAGTTACGGAGCTAGCGGGAGTATCGAGCATAACTTC. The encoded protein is CASSYGASGSIEHNF.

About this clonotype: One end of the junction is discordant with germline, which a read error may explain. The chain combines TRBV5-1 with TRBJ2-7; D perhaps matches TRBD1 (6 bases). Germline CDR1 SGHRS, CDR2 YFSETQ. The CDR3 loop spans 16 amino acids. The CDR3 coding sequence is TGCGCCAGCAGCTCCTACCTGACAGGTGGGGGCTACAAGCAGTACTTC. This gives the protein CASSSYLTGGGYKQYF.

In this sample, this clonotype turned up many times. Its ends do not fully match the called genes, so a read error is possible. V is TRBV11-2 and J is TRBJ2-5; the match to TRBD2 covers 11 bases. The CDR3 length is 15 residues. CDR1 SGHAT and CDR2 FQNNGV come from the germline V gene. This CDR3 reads CASSWTSGYQEAQYF. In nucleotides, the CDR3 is TGTGCCAGCAGCTGGACTAGCGGGTACCAAGAGGCCCAGTACTTC. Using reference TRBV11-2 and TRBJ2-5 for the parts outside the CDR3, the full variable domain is EAGVAQSPRYKIIEKRQSVAFWCNPISGHATLYWYQQILGQGPKLLIQFQNNGVVDDSQLPKDRFSAERLKGVDSTLKIQPAKLEDSAVYLCASSWTSGYQEAQYFGPGTRLLVL.

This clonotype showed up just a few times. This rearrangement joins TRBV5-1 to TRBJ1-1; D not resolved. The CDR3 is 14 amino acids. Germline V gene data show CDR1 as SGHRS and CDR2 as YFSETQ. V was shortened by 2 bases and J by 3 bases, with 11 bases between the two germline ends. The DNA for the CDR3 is TGCGCCAGCAGCTTAAGGGCCCAAGACACTGAAGCTTTCTTT. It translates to CASSLRAQDTEAFF.

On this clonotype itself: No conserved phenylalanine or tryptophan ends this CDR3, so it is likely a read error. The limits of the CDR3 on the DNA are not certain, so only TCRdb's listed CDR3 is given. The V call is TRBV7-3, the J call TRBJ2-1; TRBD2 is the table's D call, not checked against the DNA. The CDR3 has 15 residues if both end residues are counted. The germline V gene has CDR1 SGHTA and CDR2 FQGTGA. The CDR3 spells CASSPGLSSYNEQFS.

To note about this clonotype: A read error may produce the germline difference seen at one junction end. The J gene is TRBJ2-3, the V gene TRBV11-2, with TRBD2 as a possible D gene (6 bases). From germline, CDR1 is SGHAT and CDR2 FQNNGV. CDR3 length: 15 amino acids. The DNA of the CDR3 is TGTGCCAGTAGCTTAGTACATGGGAGGACAGATACGCAGTATTTT. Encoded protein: CASSLVHGRTDTQYF.

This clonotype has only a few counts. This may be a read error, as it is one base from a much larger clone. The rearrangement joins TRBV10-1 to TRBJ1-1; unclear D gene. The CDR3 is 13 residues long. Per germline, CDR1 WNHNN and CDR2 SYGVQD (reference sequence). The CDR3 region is CASSAPGNTGAFF. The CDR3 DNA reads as TGCGCCAGCAGTGCGCCGGGGAACACTGGAGCTTTCTTT.

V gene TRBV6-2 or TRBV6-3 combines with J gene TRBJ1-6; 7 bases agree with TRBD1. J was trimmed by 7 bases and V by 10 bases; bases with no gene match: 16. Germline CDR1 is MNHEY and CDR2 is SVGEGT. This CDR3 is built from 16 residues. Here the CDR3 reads CANRTGTAAENSPLHF. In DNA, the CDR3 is TGTGCCAACAGAACCGGGACAGCGGCGGAGAATTCACCCCTCCACTTT.

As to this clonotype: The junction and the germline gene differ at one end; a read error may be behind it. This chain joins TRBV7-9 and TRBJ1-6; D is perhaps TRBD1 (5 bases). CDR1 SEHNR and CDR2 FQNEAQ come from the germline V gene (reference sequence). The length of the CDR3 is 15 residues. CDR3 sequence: CASSLVGEGQPPLLF. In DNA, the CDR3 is TGTGCCAGCAGCTTAGTGGGGGAGGGTCAACCACCCCTCCTCTTT.

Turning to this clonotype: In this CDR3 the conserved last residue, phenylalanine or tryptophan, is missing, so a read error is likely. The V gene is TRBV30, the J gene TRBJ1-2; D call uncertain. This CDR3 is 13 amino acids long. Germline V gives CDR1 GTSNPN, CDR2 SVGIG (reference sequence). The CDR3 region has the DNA TGTACCTGGAGTCTTGGATCTAACTATGACTACACCGTC. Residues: CTWSLGSNYDYTV.

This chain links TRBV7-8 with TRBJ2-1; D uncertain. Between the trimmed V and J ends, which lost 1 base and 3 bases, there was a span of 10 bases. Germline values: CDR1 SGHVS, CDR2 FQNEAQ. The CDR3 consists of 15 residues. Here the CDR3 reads CASSLVISFYNEQFF. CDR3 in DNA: TGTGCCAGCAGCTTAGTTATTAGCTTCTACAATGAGCAGTTCTTC.